The following is a T cell receptor beta chain sequence with its context. No cognate antigen has been identified for it. Base quality data are lacking; no much larger clone is found one base away. This sample is drawn from a study of blood T cell repertoires in COVID-19 (dated by TCRdb to the early 2020s). Regarding the complete study: The collaborator samples originated in the United States, Italy and Spain and spanned the acute and convalescent phases of COVID-19. Deeply sampled blood TCRbeta repertoires from subjects exposed to, actively infected with, or recovered from COVID-19 were included in the dataset. The repertoires were released in a freely available public database meant as a resource for research on the immune response to SARS-CoV-2. Where available, HLA class I and class II types were taken from metadata supplied by the sample provider and were not determined by assay-based typing. Nearly every sample came with metadata listing a de-identified subject ID, COVID-19 status, age in years and sex. Samples came from the ongoing ImmuneRACE study (first 160 participants) plus 1,254 subjects from 6 global collaborators. The prospective study material was composed of cDNA or gDNA derived from T cells, B-cell-depleted T cells, or PBMCs.

Beyond this particular receptor, the publication reports: The amount of clinical and demographic metadata varied by source and participant and was provided uncurated.

Counted from cysteine to phenylalanine, this CDR3 has 13 amino acids. Of the read, only the CDR3 DNA is kept; its 39 bases are in frame from base 1. Clipping removes 0 bases from V and 13 bases from J, with 6 as the unmatched junction base count. The CDR1 and CDR2 encoded by the germline V gene (reference sequence) are MNHEY and SMNVEV. Each collaborating institution followed its own protocols to collect whole blood in K2EDTA tubes. For TCRbeta analysis, collaborators shipped samples in one of three forms: frozen whole blood, isolated PBMCs, or DNA extracted from either of those sample types. TCRbeta CDR3 regions were amplified from genomic DNA by means of the immunoSEQ Assay, a bias-controlled multiplex PCR. The original pipeline was this. Within the assay, amplification of reference gene primers was used to estimate how many nucleated cells each sample contained. To quantify the absolute abundance of each unique TCRbeta CDR3 rearrangement, sequence reads were collapsed and filtered. Productive Simpson clonality was computed per sample as the square root of Simpson's diversity index over productive rearrangements. The table was pulled from immuneACCESS by TCRdb, which kept in-frame rearrangements only. Such tables lose some clones; where checked, under half of the loss comes from unresolved V genes, and the rest has no known cause. V, J and clone size are those of that table, while D and trimming were read from the DNA. The table for this sample lists some 200,000 clones; around nine tenths of them were counted only once. The biggest ten clones account for about 5% of the sample.

The TCR sequence derives from a woman between 40 and 55 years old with acute or convalescent COVID-19. Recombination connected TRBV27 to TRBJ1-2, with 9 middle bases fitting TRBD1. The sequencing sample was made of peripheral blood. The DNA sequence follows: TGTGCCAGCAGTTTATCGGGGACAGGGCGGCCCACCTTC. Its coded protein is CASSLSGTGRPTF.